What follows are 4 T cell receptor beta chains derived from one specimen sequenced in a study of CD8+CD57+ T cells in acquired aplastic anemia. TCR beta VDJ and CDR3 were profiled, and genomic DNA was the template. TCRdb re-called the reads through MiXCR, storing one row per CDR3 protein. The sample records roughly 250,000 distinct CDR3 sequences, 82% being singletons. Only patients with CD8+CD57+ cell expansion on flow cytometry were chosen for sequencing. The sequencing input was sorted CD4+, CD8+, or CD8+CD57+ T cells (not recorded which) from PBMCs. These TCRs come from a human donor with aplastic anemia.

The gene calls are TRBV4-3 and TRBJ2-2; D possibly corresponds to TRBD2 (5 bases). V lost 2 bases to trimming and J lost 10 bases, with 14 bases between them. Germline V gives CDR1 LGHNA, CDR2 YSLEER. The CDR3 consists of 14 residues. The CDR3 loop is CASSQKRKGEELFF. The CDR3 DNA reads as TGCGCCAGCAGCCAAAAGCGAAAGGGAGAGGAGCTGTTTTTT.

This clonotype was observed many times. The chain recombines TRBV4-1 with TRBJ2-7; 7 positions agree with TRBD2. Germline assignment: CDR1 MGHRA and CDR2 YSYEKL. The CDR3 has 15 residues. After removal of 0 bases from V and 0 bases from J, the junction contained 2 bases not matched to a gene. CDR3 nucleotide sequence: TGCGCCAGCAGCCAAGAGGGGGGGTCCTCCTACGAGCAGTACTTC. Translating gives CASSQEGGSSYEQYF.

The chain recombines TRBV25-1 with TRBJ2-7, with 7 nucleotides matching TRBD1. CDR3 length equals 14 residues. From germline, CDR1 is MGHDK and CDR2 SYGVNS. The junction had 7 bases not matched to a gene; V was cut back by 3 bases and J by 5 bases. CDR3 sequence (DNA): TGTGCCAGCAGTGACCCCCAGGGGGTCGACGAGCAGTACGTC. Protein sequence: CASSDPQGVDEQYV.

The chain couples TRBV2 to TRBJ1-2; the D is unclear. The CDR3 has 12 residues. Germline CDR1 SNHLY, CDR2 FYNNEI. V was trimmed by 8 bases and J by 4 bases, leaving 11 bases between them. The chain's CDR3 is CASGESTYGYTF. For the CDR3, the DNA is TGTGCCAGCGGGGAAAGTACCTATGGCTACACCTTC.